The 9 T cell receptor beta chains below come from one sample, sequenced in a study of blood T cell repertoires in COVID-19. Profiled with immunoSEQ multiplex PCR; TCRdb holds only in-frame clones, not every one. This table has a few hundred thousand clones, around 86% appearing once. Source material: PBMCs or T cells enriched from blood (not recorded which). The origin of the receptors is a man aged 25 to 40 in a cohort exposed to, infected with or recovered from COVID-19 (not recorded which).

CDR3 sequence: CASSPRLAASGDTQYF. CDR3 nucleotide sequence: TGTGCCAGCAGCCCTCGACTAGCGGCAAGCGGAGATACGCAGTATTTT. The chain has TRBV7-9 and TRBJ2-3; 9 bases line up with TRBD2. Germline values: CDR1 SEHNR, CDR2 FQNEAQ (reference sequence). V lost 5 bases, J lost 5 bases, and 11 bases stayed unmatched. The CDR3 runs 16 residues.

The chain employs TRBV28 and TRBJ1-2; tentatively, D is TRBD1 (5 bases). V dropped 4 bases and J dropped 9 bases, with 12 bases sitting between them. Germline V CDR1 and CDR2: MDHEN, SYDVKM. The CDR3 runs 12 residues. The chain's CDR3 is CASSWLKGSYTF. DNA of the CDR3: TGTGCCAGCAGTTGGTTGAAGGGGAGCTACACCTTC.

J is TRBJ1-1 and V is TRBV6-5, with unresolved D. Germline CDR1 MNHEY, CDR2 SVGAGI. Trimming took 2 bases from V and 5 from J, leaving 15 bases between them. CDR3 length: 15 residues. In DNA form, the CDR3 reads TGTGCCAGCAGTTACCCCAGCGCCGGGGATACTGAAGCTTTCTTT. Amino acid sequence: CASSYPSAGDTEAFF.

This clone showed up just a few times. The genes are TRBV7-9 and TRBJ2-7; 8 nucleotides match TRBD2. Germline assignment: CDR1 SEHNR and CDR2 FQNEAQ (reference sequence). V shed 2 bases, J shed 6 bases, and the junction held 9 bases outside the gene matches. The CDR3 has 15 amino acids. CDR3 region: CASSLRREVPGEQYF. The CDR3 bases are TGTGCCAGCAGCTTACGGCGGGAGGTCCCGGGCGAGCAGTACTTC.

The V gene is TRBV19, the J gene TRBJ1-6; D is undetermined. Germline V lookup: CDR1 LNHDA, CDR2 SQIVND (reference sequence). The CDR3 runs to 14 residues. Trimming cost V 7 bases and J 0 bases, with 7 bases left between them. The CDR3 DNA reads as TGTGCCAGTAAATGGAGCTCCTATAATTCACCCCTCCACTTT. It translates to CASKWSSYNSPLHF.

The table lists this clone with a count of one. This chain connects TRBV5-4 to TRBJ2-4, with TRBD1 matching over 9 bases. Losses at the gene ends were 0 bases for V and 6 bases for J; bases not matched to a gene: 7. In germline, CDR1 is SGHNT, CDR2 YYREEE (reference sequence). The CDR3 has 16 amino acids. The CDR3 DNA follows: TGTGCCAGCAGCTTGGCCATGGGACAGGGTGGAAACATTCAGTACTTC. This sequence encodes CASSLAMGQGGNIQYF.

The rearrangement links TRBV28 to TRBJ1-2; D unclear. This CDR3 region has 12 residues. Germline V CDR1 and CDR2: MDHEN, SYDVKM. The V gene lost 7 bases and the J gene lost 7 bases, with 13 bases spanning the gap. Here the CDR3 DNA reads TGTGCCAGCACGGGTCCTGATGCTGGCTACACCTTC. As protein: CASTGPDAGYTF.

The chain links TRBV11-2 to TRBJ2-2; no reliable D call. Looked up from germline, CDR1 is SGHAT and CDR2 is FQNNGV. The CDR3 consists of 11 residues. V lost 6 bases and J lost 6, with 5 bases in between. CDR3 sequence: CASSRAGELFF. The DNA of the CDR3 is TGTGCCAGCAGTCGGGCCGGGGAGCTGTTTTTT.

The CDR3 nucleotides are TGCGCCAGCAGCTTGGAGGCAGGGTTTAACTACGAGCAGTACTTC. It is translated as CASSLEAGFNYEQYF. The rearrangement joins TRBV5-1 to TRBJ2-7; D is possibly TRBD1 (5 bases). This CDR3 spans 15 amino acids. The V end was cut by 0 bases, the J end by 3 bases, with 13 bases between. Germline V CDR1 and CDR2: SGHRS, YFSETQ.